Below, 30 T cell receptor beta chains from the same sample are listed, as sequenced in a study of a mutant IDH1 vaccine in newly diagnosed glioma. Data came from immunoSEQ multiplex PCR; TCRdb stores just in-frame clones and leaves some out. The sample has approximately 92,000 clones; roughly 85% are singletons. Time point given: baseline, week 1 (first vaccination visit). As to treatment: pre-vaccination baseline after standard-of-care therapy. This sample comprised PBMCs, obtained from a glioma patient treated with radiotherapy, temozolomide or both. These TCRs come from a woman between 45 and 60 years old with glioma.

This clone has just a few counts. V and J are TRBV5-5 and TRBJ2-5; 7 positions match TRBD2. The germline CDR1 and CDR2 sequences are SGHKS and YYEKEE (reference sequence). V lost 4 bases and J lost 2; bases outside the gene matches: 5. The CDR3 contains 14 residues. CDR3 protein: CASSETGRQETQYF. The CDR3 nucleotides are TGTGCCAGCAGCGAGACCGGGAGGCAAGAGACCCAGTACTTC.

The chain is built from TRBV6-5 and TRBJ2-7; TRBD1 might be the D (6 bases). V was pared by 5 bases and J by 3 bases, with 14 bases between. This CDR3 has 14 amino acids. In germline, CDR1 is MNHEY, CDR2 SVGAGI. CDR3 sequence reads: CASSSPDRYYEQYF. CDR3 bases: TGTGCCAGCAGTAGCCCTGACAGGTACTACGAGCAGTACTTC.

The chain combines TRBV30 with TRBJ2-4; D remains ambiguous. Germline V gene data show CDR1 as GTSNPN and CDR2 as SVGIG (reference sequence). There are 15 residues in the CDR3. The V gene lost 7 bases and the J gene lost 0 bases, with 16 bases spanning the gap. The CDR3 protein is CASAPDNIAKNIQYF. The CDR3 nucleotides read TGTGCCTCCGCCCCCGATAACATAGCCAAAAACATTCAGTACTTC.

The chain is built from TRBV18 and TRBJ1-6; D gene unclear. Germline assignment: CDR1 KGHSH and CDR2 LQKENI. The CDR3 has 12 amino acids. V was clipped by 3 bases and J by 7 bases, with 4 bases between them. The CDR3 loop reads CASSPQNSPLHF. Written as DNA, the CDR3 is TGTGCCAGCTCACCTCAGAATTCACCCCTCCACTTT.

The chain's CDR3 is CASSSSPDGNYGYTF. The CDR3, as DNA: TGTGCCAGCAGCTCATCACCGGACGGGAACTATGGCTACACCTTC. The chain is built from TRBV7-6 and TRBJ1-2; no clear D gene. Germline values: CDR1 SGHVS, CDR2 FNYEAQ. This CDR3 spans 15 amino acids. V lost 4 bases and J 2 bases, leaving 14 bases between the germline ends.

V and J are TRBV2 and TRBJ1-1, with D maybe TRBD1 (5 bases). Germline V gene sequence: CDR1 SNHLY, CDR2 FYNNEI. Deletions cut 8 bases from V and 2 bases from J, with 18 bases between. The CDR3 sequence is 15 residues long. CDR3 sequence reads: CASGLRRGANTEAFF. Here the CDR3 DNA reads TGTGCCAGCGGACTGCGGAGGGGCGCTAACACTGAAGCTTTCTTT.

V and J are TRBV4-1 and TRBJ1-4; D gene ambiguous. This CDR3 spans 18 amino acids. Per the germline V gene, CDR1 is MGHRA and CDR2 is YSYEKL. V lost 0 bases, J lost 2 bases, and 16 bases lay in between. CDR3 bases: TGCGCCAGCAGCCAAGAACGTGTAGGTGGGTTGACTAATGAAAAACTGTTTTTT. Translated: CASSQERVGGLTNEKLFF.

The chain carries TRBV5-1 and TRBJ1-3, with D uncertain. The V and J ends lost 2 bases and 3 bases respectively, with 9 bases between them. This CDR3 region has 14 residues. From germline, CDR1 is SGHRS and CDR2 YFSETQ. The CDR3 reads CASSLEGNGNTIYF. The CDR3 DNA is TGCGCCAGCAGCTTAGAAGGGAATGGAAACACCATATATTTT.

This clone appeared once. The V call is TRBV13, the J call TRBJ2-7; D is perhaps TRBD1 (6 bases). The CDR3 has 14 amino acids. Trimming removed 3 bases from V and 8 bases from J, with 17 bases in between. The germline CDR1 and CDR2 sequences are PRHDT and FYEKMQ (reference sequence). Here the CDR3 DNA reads TGTGCCAGCAGCTTCCGGGACCGGACAGACCAGCAGTACTTC. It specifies CASSFRDRTDQQYF.

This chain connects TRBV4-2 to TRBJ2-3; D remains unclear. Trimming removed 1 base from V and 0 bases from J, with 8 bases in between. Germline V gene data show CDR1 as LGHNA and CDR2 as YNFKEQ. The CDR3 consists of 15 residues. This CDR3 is CASSQGTTSTDTQYF. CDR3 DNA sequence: TGTGCCAGCAGCCAAGGCACAACTAGCACAGATACGCAGTATTTT.

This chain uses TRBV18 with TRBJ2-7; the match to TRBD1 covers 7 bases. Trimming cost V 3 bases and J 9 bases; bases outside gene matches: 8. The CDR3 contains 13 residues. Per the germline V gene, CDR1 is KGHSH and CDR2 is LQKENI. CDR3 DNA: TGTGCCAGCTCACCGATAGACGCAGGGGGGCAGTACTTC. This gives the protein CASSPIDAGGQYF.

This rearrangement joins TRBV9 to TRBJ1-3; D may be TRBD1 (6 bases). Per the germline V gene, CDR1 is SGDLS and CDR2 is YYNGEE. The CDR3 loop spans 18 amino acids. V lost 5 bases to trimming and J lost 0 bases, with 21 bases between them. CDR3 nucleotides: TGTGCCAGCAGTGCCGCTGGGAACAGGGCTTCCTCTGGAAACACCATATATTTT. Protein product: CASSAAGNRASSGNTIYF.

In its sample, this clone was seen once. The DNA for the CDR3 is TGTGCCAGCAGCTTAGCACAGGCGAGCGAGCAGTACTTC. It is translated as CASSLAQASEQYF. The chain couples TRBV7-2 to TRBJ2-7; possibly TRBD1 for D (5 bases). V shed 0 bases and J shed 6 bases, with 9 bases lying between them. There are 13 residues in the CDR3. Per germline, CDR1 SGHTA and CDR2 FQGNSA.

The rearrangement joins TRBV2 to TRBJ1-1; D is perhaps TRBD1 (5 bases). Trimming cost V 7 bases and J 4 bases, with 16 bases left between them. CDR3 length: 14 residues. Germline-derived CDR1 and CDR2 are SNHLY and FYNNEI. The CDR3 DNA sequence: TGTGCCAGCACCTTACCGGGACGTAGCACTGAAGCTTTCTTT. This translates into CASTLPGRSTEAFF.

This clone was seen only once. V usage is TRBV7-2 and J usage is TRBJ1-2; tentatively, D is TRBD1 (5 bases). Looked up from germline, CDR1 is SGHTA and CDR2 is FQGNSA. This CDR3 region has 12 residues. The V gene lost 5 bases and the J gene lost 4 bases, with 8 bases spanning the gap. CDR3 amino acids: CASSIGTYGYTF. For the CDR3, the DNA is TGTGCCAGCAGCATCGGGACCTATGGCTACACCTTC.

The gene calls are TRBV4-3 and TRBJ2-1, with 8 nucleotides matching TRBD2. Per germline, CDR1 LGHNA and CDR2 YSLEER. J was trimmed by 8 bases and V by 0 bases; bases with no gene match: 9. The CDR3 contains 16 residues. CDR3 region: CASSQDSRGGFDEQFF. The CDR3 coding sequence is TGCGCCAGCAGCCAAGATAGTCGGGGGGGGTTCGATGAGCAGTTCTTC.

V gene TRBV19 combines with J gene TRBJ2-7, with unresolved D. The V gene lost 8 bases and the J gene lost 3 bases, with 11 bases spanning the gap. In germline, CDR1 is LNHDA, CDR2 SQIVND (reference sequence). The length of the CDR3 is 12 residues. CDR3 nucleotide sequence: TGTGCCAGTTCTGTCAACGGCTACGAGCAGTACTTC. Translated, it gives CASSVNGYEQYF.

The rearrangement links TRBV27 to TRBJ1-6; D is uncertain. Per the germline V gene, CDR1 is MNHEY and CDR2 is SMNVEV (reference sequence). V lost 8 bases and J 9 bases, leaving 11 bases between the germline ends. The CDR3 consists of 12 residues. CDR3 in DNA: TGTGCCAGCCGCACCTTGACTTCACCCCTCCACTTT. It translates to CASRTLTSPLHF.

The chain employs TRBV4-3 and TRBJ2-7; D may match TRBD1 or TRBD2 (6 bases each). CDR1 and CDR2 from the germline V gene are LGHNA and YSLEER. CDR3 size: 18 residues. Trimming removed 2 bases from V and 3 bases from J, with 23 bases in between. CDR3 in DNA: TGCGCCAGCAGCCAATCCGGGGGCCGAAACGCCCTCCTCTACGAGCAGTACTTC. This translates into CASSQSGGRNALLYEQYF.

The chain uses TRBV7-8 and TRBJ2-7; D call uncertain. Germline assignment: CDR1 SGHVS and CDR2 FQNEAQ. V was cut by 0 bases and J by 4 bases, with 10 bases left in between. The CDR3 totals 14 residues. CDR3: CASSLALSPYEQYF. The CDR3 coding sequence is TGTGCCAGCAGCTTAGCGTTGAGCCCGTACGAGCAGTACTTC.

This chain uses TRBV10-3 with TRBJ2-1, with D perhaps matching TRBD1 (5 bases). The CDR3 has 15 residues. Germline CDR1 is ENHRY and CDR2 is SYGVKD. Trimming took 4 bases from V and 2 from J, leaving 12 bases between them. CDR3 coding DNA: TGTGCCATCAGTGGACAGCAGGGTGCCTACAATGAGCAGTTCTTC. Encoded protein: CAISGQQGAYNEQFF.

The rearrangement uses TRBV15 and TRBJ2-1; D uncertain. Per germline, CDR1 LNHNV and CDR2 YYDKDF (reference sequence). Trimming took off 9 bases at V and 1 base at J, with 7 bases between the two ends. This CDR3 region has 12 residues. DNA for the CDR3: TGTGCCACTAGATCGTCCTACAATGAGCAGTTCTTC. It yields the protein CATRSSYNEQFF.

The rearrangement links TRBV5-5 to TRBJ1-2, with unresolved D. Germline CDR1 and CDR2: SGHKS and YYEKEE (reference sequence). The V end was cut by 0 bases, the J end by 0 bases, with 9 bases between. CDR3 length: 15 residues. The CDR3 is CASSLDINANYGYTF. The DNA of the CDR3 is TGTGCCAGCAGCTTGGATATTAACGCTAACTATGGCTACACCTTC.

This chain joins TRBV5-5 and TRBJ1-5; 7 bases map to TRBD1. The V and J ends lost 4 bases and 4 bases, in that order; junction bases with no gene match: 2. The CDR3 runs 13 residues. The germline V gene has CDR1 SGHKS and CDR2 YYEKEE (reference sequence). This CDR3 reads CASSTTGNQPQHF. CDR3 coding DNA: TGTGCCAGCAGCACGACAGGGAATCAGCCCCAGCATTTT.

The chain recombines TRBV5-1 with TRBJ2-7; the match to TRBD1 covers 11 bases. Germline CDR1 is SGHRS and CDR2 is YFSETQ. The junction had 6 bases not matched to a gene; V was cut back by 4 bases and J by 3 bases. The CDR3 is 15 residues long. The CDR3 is CASSATGTGGYEQYF. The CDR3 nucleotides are TGCGCCAGCAGCGCAACCGGGACAGGGGGCTACGAGCAGTACTTC.

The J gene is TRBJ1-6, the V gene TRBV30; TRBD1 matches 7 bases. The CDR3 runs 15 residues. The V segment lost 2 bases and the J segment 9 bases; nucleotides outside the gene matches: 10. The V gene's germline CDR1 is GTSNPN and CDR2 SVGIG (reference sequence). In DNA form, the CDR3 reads TGTGCCTGGAGTCATTACCGGGACAGCGGTTCACCCCTCCACTTT. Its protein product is CAWSHYRDSGSPLHF.

Here the CDR3 DNA reads TGTGCCAGCAGCTTAATTAGGGGTCCGAGTACTGAAGCTTTCTTT. Encoded protein: CASSLIRGPSTEAFF. The V and J genes are TRBV13 and TRBJ1-1, with D perhaps TRBD1 (5 bases). Germline CDR1 PRHDT, CDR2 FYEKMQ (reference sequence). This CDR3 region has 15 residues. Trimming cost V 2 bases and J 5 bases, with 15 bases left between them.

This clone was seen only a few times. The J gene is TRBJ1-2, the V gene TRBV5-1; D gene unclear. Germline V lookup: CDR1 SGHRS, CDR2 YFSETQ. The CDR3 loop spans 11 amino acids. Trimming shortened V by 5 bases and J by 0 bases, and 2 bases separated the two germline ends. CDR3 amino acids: CASRSNYGYTF. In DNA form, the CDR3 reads TGCGCCAGCAGATCTAACTATGGCTACACCTTC.

CDR3 bases: TGTGCCAGCAGCGTCCCTCCCAAGGGGACATACTACGAGCAGTACTTC. This gives the protein CASSVPPKGTYYEQYF. V and J are TRBV2 and TRBJ2-7, with D possibly TRBD1 on 6 matching bases. V gave up 6 bases and J gave up 3 bases, with 21 bases separating them. The CDR3 extends over 16 amino acids. Germline CDR1 and CDR2: SNHLY and FYNNEI.

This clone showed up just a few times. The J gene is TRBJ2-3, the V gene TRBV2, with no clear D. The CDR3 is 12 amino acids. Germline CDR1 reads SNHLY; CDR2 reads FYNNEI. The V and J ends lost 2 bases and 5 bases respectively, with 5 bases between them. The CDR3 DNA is TGTGCCAGCAGTGAACAAGAAGATACGCAGTATTTT. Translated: CASSEQEDTQYF.